The sequence of this T cell receptor beta chain was determined in a study of early T cells in non-severe SARS-CoV-2 infection. Study-level background: Unsorted whole blood bulk RNA was sequenced, with unpaired chains.

CDR3 length equals 16 residues. V was clipped by 0 bases and J by 2 bases, with 16 bases between them. Germline values: CDR1 DFQATT, CDR2 SNEGSKA (reference sequence). This clonotype was observed at least ten times. No antigen is known for it. Researchers attached unique molecular identifiers to individual cDNA molecules. In TCRdb, the 5' RACE reads were re-called with MiXCR into one record per CDR3 protein. The table lists 35,000 to 55,000 distinct CDR3 sequences, around 10% of them singletons, with roughly a fifth in the top ten. Study observations and caveats: VDJdb matching skewed toward anti-spike CD8 responses, missing private and CD4 specificities.

The sequence came from an adult who was a healthcare worker with PCR-confirmed SARS-CoV-2 infection or an uninfected control (not recorded which). The V gene is TRBV20-1, the J gene TRBJ1-2, with D perhaps TRBD1 (6 bases). Sequences were obtained from whole blood. The DNA of the CDR3 is TGCAGTGCTAGAGATATGGGACAAGGCCTAAACTATGGCTACACCTTC. This gives the protein CSARDMGQGLNYGYTF.